This T cell receptor beta chain is from a study of T-cell reconstitution after alpha-beta-depleted transplantation in children. Overall study findings and caveats: At one year after transplant, newly produced T cells mostly accounted for T-cell counts and diversity. Reported findings indicate that, about two months after transplant, alpha-beta T cells came from several hundred expanded clones, which were derived from non-depleted graft cells.

Germline V CDR1 and CDR2: SQVTM, ANQGSEA. The CDR3 is 14 residues long. V was shortened by 0 bases and J by 6 bases, with 14 bases between the two germline ends. TCRbeta library construction was performed incorporating unique molecular identifiers. TCRdb used MiXCR to reprocess the PCR reads, holding one entry per CDR3 protein. The sample comprises 60,000 to 85,000 distinct CDR3 sequences, about a sixth of which are singletons, and about 51% rests with the top ten. A note on this clonotype: Its antigen is undetermined.

The sequence was collected from a male patient aged 2 to 9 who had a stem cell transplant for acute lymphoblastic leukemia, so the T cells may come from the graft donor. Specimen: PBMCs, mostly from graft donor cells, collected 360 days after TCRalphabeta/CD19-depleted stem cell transplant. V is TRBV29-1 and J is TRBJ1-1; D is unclear. The CDR3 sequence is CSVEDLRGISEAFF. The CDR3 region has the DNA TGCAGCGTTGAAGATCTTCGGGGTATCTCTGAAGCTTTCTTT.